This is a list of T cell receptor beta chains from one sample in a study of graft-versus-host responses after intestinal transplantation. Using immunoSEQ multiplex PCR, the repertoire was profiled, and TCRdb retains in-frame clones only, with some absent. The sample includes roughly 7,000 clones, around 24% of them seen just once. This specimen was alloreactive CD4+ T cells from a mixed lymphocyte reaction culture, taken before transplantation. These receptors all stem from a human patient who was an organ donor for intestinal transplantation. The CDR3 runs from the conserved cysteine through the conserved F or W.

len: 15; j_gene: TRBJ2-5; v_gene: TRBV5-4; CDR3aa: CASSASGRARETQYF
len: 14; j_gene: TRBJ2-5; v_gene: TRBV5-3; CDR3aa: CARSSPLHQETQYF
len: 16; j_gene: TRBJ2-7; v_gene: TRBV7-1; CDR3aa: CASSLVGTGVSYEQYF
len: 13; j_gene: TRBJ2-1; v_gene: TRBV7-2; CDR3aa: CASSSDRGNEQFF
len: 14; j_gene: TRBJ2-7; v_gene: TRBV7-3; CDR3aa: CASSSRAGPYEQYF
len: 15; j_gene: TRBJ2-7; v_gene: TRBV10-3; CDR3aa: CAISDQTSGIYEQYF
len: 14; j_gene: TRBJ1-4; v_gene: TRBV28; CDR3aa: CASSLPGQDEKLFF
len: 19; j_gene: TRBJ2-4; v_gene: TRBV30; CDR3aa: CAWSSGVGGDSLAKNIQYF
len: 14; j_gene: TRBJ2-3; v_gene: TRBV9; CDR3aa: CASSVGARGDTQYF
len: 15; j_gene: TRBJ2-1; v_gene: TRBV7-2; CDR3aa: CASSLEGLYDNEQFF
len: 15; j_gene: TRBJ2-7; v_gene: TRBV5-7; CDR3aa: CASSPQHGLPYEQYF
len: 13; j_gene: TRBJ2-5; v_gene: TRBV10-3; CDR3aa: CAISESVEETQYF
len: 15; j_gene: TRBJ2-7; v_gene: TRBV7-2; CDR3aa: CASSRTGTGSYEQYF
len: 13; j_gene: TRBJ1-2; v_gene: TRBV15; CDR3aa: CATSRDNNYGYTF
len: 14; j_gene: TRBJ2-4; v_gene: TRBV11-2; CDR3aa: CASSLARGATIQYF
len: 14; j_gene: TRBJ2-5; v_gene: TRBV18; CDR3aa: CASSRPFWKETQYF
len: 15; j_gene: TRBJ2-3; v_gene: TRBV19; CDR3aa: CASKPGTLLTDTQYF
len: 15; j_gene: TRBJ2-1; v_gene: TRBV7-3; CDR3aa: CASSLEAVAGAEQFF
len: 16; j_gene: TRBJ2-5; v_gene: TRBV5-1; CDR3aa: CASSLGLAGGQETQYF
len: 13; j_gene: TRBJ1-1; v_gene: TRBV30; CDR3aa: CAWSLSGSTEAFF
len: 17; j_gene: TRBJ2-1; v_gene: TRBV30; CDR3aa: CAWSDGTSGRAYNEQFF
len: 13; j_gene: TRBJ2-5; v_gene: TRBV7-2; CDR3aa: CASSLAREETQYF
len: 15; j_gene: TRBJ2-5; v_gene: TRBV4-3; CDR3aa: CASSHVAGPQETQYF
len: 15; j_gene: TRBJ2-1; v_gene: TRBV7-2; CDR3aa: CASSFRQGPYNEQFF
len: 14; j_gene: TRBJ2-7; v_gene: TRBV27; CDR3aa: CASSFSTASYEQYF
len: 16; j_gene: TRBJ2-7; v_gene: TRBV7-2; CDR3aa: CASSFRTSRSSYEQYF
len: 17; j_gene: TRBJ2-3; v_gene: TRBV4-3; CDR3aa: CASSLFGEAGGGETQYF
len: 14; j_gene: TRBJ2-3; v_gene: TRBV27; CDR3aa: CASSLWGDTDTQYF
len: 12; j_gene: TRBJ1-2; v_gene: TRBV6-5; CDR3aa: CASSYGFTAGTF
len: 13; j_gene: TRBJ2-1; v_gene: TRBV7-9; CDR3aa: CASSALLGNEQFF
len: 16; j_gene: TRBJ2-1; v_gene: TRBV11-2; CDR3aa: CASSRPYTTGTNEQFF
len: 14; j_gene: TRBJ1-5; v_gene: TRBV30; CDR3aa: CAWSAVRHNQPQHF
len: 15; j_gene: TRBJ2-1; v_gene: TRBV12-5; CDR3aa: CASGLVASGYNEQFF
len: 15; j_gene: TRBJ2-4; v_gene: TRBV2; CDR3aa: CASSDRELAKNIQYF
len: 14; j_gene: TRBJ2-7; v_gene: TRBV6-6; CDR3aa: CASSYSTSGYEQYF
len: 15; j_gene: TRBJ2-1; v_gene: TRBV29-1; CDR3aa: CSVLLAGRSYNEQFF
len: 13; j_gene: TRBJ1-1; v_gene: TRBV7-2; CDR3aa: CASSFAENTEAFF
len: 14; j_gene: TRBJ1-2; v_gene: TRBV7-9; CDR3aa: CASSFGTGDYGYTF
len: 15; j_gene: TRBJ2-7; v_gene: TRBV7-2; CDR3aa: CASSLLLAGVYEQYF
len: 16; j_gene: TRBJ2-3; v_gene: TRBV4-1; CDR3aa: CASSSQTSGRRDTQYF
len: 17; j_gene: TRBJ2-1; v_gene: TRBV7-6; CDR3aa: CASSALRLAGGGNEQFF
len: 15; j_gene: TRBJ2-7; v_gene: TRBV27; CDR3aa: CASSFRLAEDYEQYF
len: 11; j_gene: TRBJ2-7; v_gene: TRBV6-7; CDR3aa: CASSYSSEQYF
len: 13; j_gene: TRBJ2-7; v_gene: TRBV6-5; CDR3aa: CASSSGQGDEQYF
len: 13; j_gene: TRBJ1-1; v_gene: TRBV6-8; CDR3aa: CASSNLANTEAFF
len: 14; j_gene: TRBJ2-3; v_gene: TRBV9; CDR3aa: CASSLLAVTDTQYF
len: 11; j_gene: TRBJ1-1; v_gene: TRBV21-1; CDR3aa: CASSKNTEAFF
len: 15; j_gene: TRBJ2-1; v_gene: TRBV7-9; CDR3aa: CASSSGTSDYNEQFF
len: 14; j_gene: TRBJ2-5; v_gene: TRBV18; CDR3aa: CASSQREGLETQYF
len: 14; j_gene: TRBJ2-5; v_gene: TRBV30; CDR3aa: CAWSRTSFRETQYF
len: 15; j_gene: TRBJ2-2; v_gene: TRBV7-2; CDR3aa: CASSWTSGSPGELFF
len: 16; j_gene: TRBJ2-6; v_gene: TRBV7-9; CDR3aa: CASSLPGLSGANVLTF
len: 15; j_gene: TRBJ2-5; v_gene: TRBV7-2; CDR3aa: CASSLAWTHQETQYF
len: 15; j_gene: TRBJ2-1; v_gene: TRBV27; CDR3aa: CASSGWGGPGNEQFF